This paragraph covers one T cell receptor (beta chain) sequence. The record originates from a study of CD8+CD57+ T cells in acquired aplastic anemia. The overall study: Isolated CD4+ and CD8+ cells, once sorted, yielded DNA averaging roughly 3.4 ug.

Profiles of TCR beta VDJ and CDR3 were generated from a genomic DNA template. TCRdb called the reads again in MiXCR, with one record for every CDR3 protein. Seen here are 300,000 or so distinct CDR3 sequences, roughly half observed once, and the top ten hold 6.5% to 10%. This CDR3 is 19 amino acids long. V lost 0 bases, J lost 11 bases, and 16 bases stayed unmatched. Per the germline V gene, CDR1 is LGHNA and CDR2 is YNFKEQ. The chain links TRBV4-2 to TRBJ2-5; 15 bases map to TRBD2. This TCR came from a human donor with severe aplastic anemia or a healthy control (not recorded which). The source material was sorted CD4+, CD8+, or CD8+CD57+ T cells (not recorded which) from PBMCs. Written as DNA, the CDR3 is TGTGCCAGCAGCCAAGACCCACCGGGACTAGCGGGGGGCGATAATGAGCAGTACTTC. Encoded protein: CASSQDPPGLAGGDNEQYF.